This TCR beta chain was sequenced for a study of blood T cell repertoires in COVID-19. Study background: Whether acute or convalescent, the COVID-19 samples came from the United States, Italy and Spain. Sources were T cells, B-cell-depleted T cells, or PBMCs; the material itself was cDNA or gDNA.

Per the germline V gene, CDR1 is MGHDK and CDR2 is SYGVNS. The CDR3 runs to 17 residues. Trimming took 3 bases from V and 3 from J; bases not matched to a gene: 11. TCRdb keeps only in-frame clones here, not all; method: immunoSEQ multiplex PCR. This table has 50,000 to 85,000 clones, roughly nine tenths appearing once. V gene TRBV25-1 combines with J gene TRBJ1-2, with 9 bases lining up with TRBD1. The clonotype originates from a human donor in a cohort sampled during active COVID-19. Sequences were obtained from peripheral blood. The chain's CDR3 is CASSESGQGSAHYGYTF. In DNA, the CDR3 is TGTGCCAGCAGTGAGTCGGGACAGGGTTCCGCCCACTATGGCTACACCTTC.